The rows below give T cell receptor beta chains drawn from one sample of a study of blood T cell repertoires in COVID-19. Produced via immunoSEQ multiplex PCR; TCRdb's table is partial and in-frame only. The sample consists of some 60,000 clones, roughly 85% of them appearing once. The source material was peripheral blood. These receptors came from a human donor in a cohort sampled during active COVID-19. Each CDR3 is given with its conserved first and last residue. The order of the fields is clone size, V gene, D gene, J gene, CDR3 protein, CDR3 DNA. A D gene is named only where the DNA matches it firmly. Clone size is not always given. Where it is, it says once, few, many or a class for expanded clones.

abundance: -
v_gene: TRBV7-6
d_gene: TRBD2
j_gene: TRBJ2-5
CDR3aa: CASSLIEASGGLETQYF
CDR3nt: TGTGCCAGCAGCTTAATAGAGGCTAGCGGGGGTCTAGAGACCCAGTACTTC

abundance: -
v_gene: TRBV10-3
d_gene: -
j_gene: TRBJ2-1
CDR3aa: CAISEEKSSYNEQFF
CDR3nt: TGTGCCATCAGTGAGGAGAAGAGCTCCTACAATGAGCAGTTCTTC

abundance: -
v_gene: TRBV27
d_gene: -
j_gene: TRBJ1-4
CDR3aa: CASSPFWVGEKLFF
CDR3nt: TGTGCCAGCAGTCCCTTCTGGGTCGGGGAAAAACTGTTTTTT

abundance: few
v_gene: TRBV19
d_gene: -
j_gene: TRBJ1-6
CDR3aa: CASSIRYRERPNSPLHF
CDR3nt: TGTGCCAGTAGTATCAGATACAGGGAAAGACCTAATTCACCCCTCCACTTT

abundance: once
v_gene: TRBV4-2
d_gene: TRBD1
j_gene: TRBJ1-1
CDR3aa: CASSRQGGTEAFF
CDR3nt: TGTGCCAGCAGCCGACAGGGAGGCACTGAAGCTTTCTTT

abundance: -
v_gene: TRBV18
d_gene: -
j_gene: TRBJ2-7
CDR3aa: CASSPYANEQYF
CDR3nt: TGTGCCAGCTCACCATACGCGAACGAGCAGTACTTC

abundance: few
v_gene: TRBV4-2
d_gene: TRBD1
j_gene: TRBJ1-5
CDR3aa: CASSQAGQGKPQHF
CDR3nt: TGTGCCAGCAGCCAAGCCGGACAGGGGAAGCCCCAGCATTTT

abundance: -
v_gene: TRBV19
d_gene: TRBD1
j_gene: TRBJ2-3
CDR3aa: CASSIDPGTVTQYF
CDR3nt: TGTGCCAGTAGTATAGATCCCGGGACAGTTACGCAGTATTTT

abundance: -
v_gene: TRBV30
d_gene: -
j_gene: TRBJ2-1
CDR3aa: CAWSVDSNEQFF
CDR3nt: TGTGCCTGGAGTGTCGACTCCAATGAGCAGTTCTTC

abundance: -
v_gene: TRBV11-2
d_gene: TRBD2
j_gene: TRBJ2-3
CDR3aa: CASSLVGLAGGPHTQYF
CDR3nt: TGTGCCAGCAGCTTAGTAGGTCTAGCGGGGGGGCCGCATACGCAGTATTTT

abundance: -
v_gene: TRBV19
d_gene: TRBD1
j_gene: TRBJ2-1
CDR3aa: CASSMGTGPNEQFF
CDR3nt: TGTGCCAGTAGTATGGGGACAGGGCCTAATGAGCAGTTCTTC

abundance: -
v_gene: TRBV12-3/TRBV12-4
d_gene: -
j_gene: TRBJ2-3
CDR3aa: CASSLASDTQYF
CDR3nt: TGTGCCAGCAGTTTAGCCTCAGATACGCAGTATTTT

abundance: few
v_gene: TRBV5-5
d_gene: -
j_gene: TRBJ1-5
CDR3aa: CASSSYEAQPQHF
CDR3nt: TGTGCCAGCAGCTCCTATGAGGCACAGCCCCAGCATTTT

abundance: -
v_gene: TRBV10-3
d_gene: TRBD1
j_gene: TRBJ2-7
CDR3aa: CAITPGQGAYEQYF
CDR3nt: TGTGCCATCACTCCGGGACAGGGGGCCTACGAGCAGTACTTC

abundance: -
v_gene: TRBV9
d_gene: -
j_gene: TRBJ2-2
CDR3aa: CASSPRVAVNTGELFF
CDR3nt: TGTGCCAGCAGCCCAAGAGTGGCGGTGAACACCGGGGAGCTGTTTTTT

abundance: -
v_gene: TRBV19
d_gene: -
j_gene: TRBJ2-7
CDR3aa: CASSISGLNTYEQYF
CDR3nt: TGTGCCAGTAGTATTTCAGGACTAAATACCTACGAGCAGTACTTC

abundance: -
v_gene: TRBV7-2
d_gene: -
j_gene: TRBJ2-1
CDR3aa: CASSLASAAHNEQFF
CDR3nt: TGTGCCAGCAGCTTAGCTTCTGCGGCCCACAATGAGCAGTTCTTC

abundance: many
v_gene: TRBV4-1
d_gene: TRBD1
j_gene: TRBJ2-6
CDR3aa: CASSQDTGTAFRGANVLTF
CDR3nt: TGCGCCAGCAGCCAAGATACAGGGACAGCCTTTCGTGGGGCCAACGTCCTGACTTTC

abundance: -
v_gene: TRBV3-1/TRBV3-2
d_gene: -
j_gene: TRBJ2-5
CDR3aa: CASSLGGGQETQYF
CDR3nt: TGTGCCAGCAGCTTAGGCGGCGGACAAGAGACCCAGTACTTC

abundance: -
v_gene: TRBV19
d_gene: TRBD1
j_gene: TRBJ2-5
CDR3aa: CASSASSGTGEETQYF
CDR3nt: TGTGCCAGTAGTGCAAGCTCCGGGACAGGGGAAGAGACCCAGTACTTC

abundance: -
v_gene: TRBV4-2
d_gene: TRBD2
j_gene: TRBJ2-5
CDR3aa: CASSQDPPSGGATETQYF
CDR3nt: TGTGCCAGCAGCCAAGACCCCCCTAGCGGGGGGGCAACAGAGACCCAGTACTTC

abundance: few
v_gene: TRBV2
d_gene: -
j_gene: TRBJ2-2
CDR3aa: CATRPGGVTGELFF
CDR3nt: TGTGCCACCAGACCAGGTGGCGTCACCGGGGAGCTGTTTTTT

abundance: -
v_gene: TRBV10-3
d_gene: TRBD1
j_gene: TRBJ2-3
CDR3aa: CAISAGTGADTQYF
CDR3nt: TGTGCCATCAGTGCTGGGACAGGGGCCGATACGCAGTATTTT

abundance: -
v_gene: TRBV5-1
d_gene: -
j_gene: TRBJ2-2
CDR3aa: CASSIIQGDTGELFF
CDR3nt: TGCGCCAGCAGCATTATACAGGGCGACACCGGGGAGCTGTTTTTT

abundance: -
v_gene: TRBV7-2
d_gene: -
j_gene: TRBJ1-1
CDR3aa: CASSLVGVNTEAFF
CDR3nt: TGTGCCAGCAGCTTAGTCGGGGTGAACACTGAAGCTTTCTTT

abundance: -
v_gene: TRBV6-6
d_gene: -
j_gene: TRBJ2-7
CDR3aa: CASRPNQGEQYF
CDR3nt: TGTGCCAGCAGACCCAACCAGGGTGAGCAGTACTTC

abundance: -
v_gene: TRBV25-1
d_gene: TRBD1
j_gene: TRBJ2-7
CDR3aa: CASSRQGVGYEQYF
CDR3nt: TGTGCCAGCAGCAGACAGGGAGTGGGGTACGAGCAGTACTTC

abundance: -
v_gene: TRBV7-9
d_gene: -
j_gene: TRBJ2-7
CDR3aa: CASSLGGFLPYEQYF
CDR3nt: TGTGCCAGCAGCTTGGGCGGGTTCCTTCCCTACGAGCAGTACTTC

abundance: few
v_gene: TRBV4-2
d_gene: -
j_gene: TRBJ1-1
CDR3aa: CASSPHLNTEAFF
CDR3nt: TGTGCCAGCAGCCCGCATCTAAACACTGAAGCTTTCTTT

abundance: -
v_gene: TRBV15
d_gene: TRBD1
j_gene: TRBJ2-5
CDR3aa: CATSKDRVVVETQYF
CDR3nt: TGTGCCACCAGCAAAGACAGGGTAGTGGTAGAGACCCAGTACTTC

abundance: once
v_gene: TRBV24-1
d_gene: TRBD1
j_gene: TRBJ1-5
CDR3aa: CATSGDRDRGHPGSNQPQHF
CDR3nt: TGTGCCACCTCGGGGGACCGGGACAGGGGACATCCGGGTAGCAATCAGCCCCAGCATTTT

abundance: -
v_gene: TRBV3-1/TRBV3-2
d_gene: -
j_gene: TRBJ2-1
CDR3aa: CASSRATSNEQFF
CDR3nt: TGTGCCAGCAGCCGCGCTACCTCCAATGAGCAGTTCTTC

abundance: -
v_gene: TRBV27
d_gene: -
j_gene: TRBJ2-2
CDR3aa: CASSLSRGDTGELFF
CDR3nt: TGTGCCAGCAGTTTATCCAGGGGAGACACCGGGGAGCTGTTTTTT

abundance: -
v_gene: TRBV3-1/TRBV3-2
d_gene: TRBD1
j_gene: TRBJ1-5
CDR3aa: CASSQSGTDDTDNQPQHF
CDR3nt: TGTGCCAGCAGCCAATCCGGGACAGACGATACCGACAATCAGCCCCAGCATTTT

abundance: -
v_gene: TRBV4-3
d_gene: TRBD1
j_gene: TRBJ2-5
CDR3aa: CASSQDRGDRGATQYF
CDR3nt: TGCGCCAGCAGCCAAGATAGGGGTGACAGGGGGGCAACCCAGTACTTC

abundance: -
v_gene: TRBV4-3
d_gene: -
j_gene: TRBJ1-1
CDR3aa: CASSQGATGYTEAFF
CDR3nt: TGCGCCAGCAGCCAAGGGGCGACAGGCTATACTGAAGCTTTCTTT

abundance: few
v_gene: TRBV5-1
d_gene: TRBD2
j_gene: TRBJ2-1
CDR3aa: CASFEGAGVSHNEQFF
CDR3nt: TGCGCCAGCTTCGAGGGAGCGGGGGTCAGCCACAATGAGCAGTTCTTC

abundance: -
v_gene: TRBV6-5
d_gene: TRBD1
j_gene: TRBJ2-1
CDR3aa: CASSYSTGGGINEQFF
CDR3nt: TGTGCCAGCAGTTACTCGACAGGGGGGGGGATCAATGAGCAGTTCTTC

abundance: -
v_gene: TRBV12-3/TRBV12-4
d_gene: -
j_gene: TRBJ2-1
CDR3aa: CASSSRQQGFQFF
CDR3nt: TGTGCCAGCAGTTCTAGACAGCAAGGGTTCCAGTTCTTC